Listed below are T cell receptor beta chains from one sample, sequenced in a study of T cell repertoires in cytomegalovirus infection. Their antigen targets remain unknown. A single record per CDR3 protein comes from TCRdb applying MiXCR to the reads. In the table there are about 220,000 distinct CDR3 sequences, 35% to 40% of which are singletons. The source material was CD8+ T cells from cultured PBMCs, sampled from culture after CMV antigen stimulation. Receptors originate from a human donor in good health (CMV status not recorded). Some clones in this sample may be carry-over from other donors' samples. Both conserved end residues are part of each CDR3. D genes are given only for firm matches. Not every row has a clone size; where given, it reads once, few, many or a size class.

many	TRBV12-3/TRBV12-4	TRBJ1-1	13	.	TGTGCCAGCAGCTTTGGGCAGAACACTGAAGCTTTCTTT	CASSFGQNTEAFF
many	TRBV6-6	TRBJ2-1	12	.	TGTGCCAGCAGCCTTCCCTACAATGAGCAGTTCTTC	CASSLPYNEQFF
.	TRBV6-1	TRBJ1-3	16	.	TGTGCCAGCCTCTCCACGGAGGGGGTTGCTGGAAACACCATATATTTT	CASLSTEGVAGNTIYF
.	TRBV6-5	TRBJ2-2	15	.	TGTGCCAGCAGTGAGCATCGCACTAACACCGGGGAGCTGTTTTTT	CASSEHRTNTGELFF
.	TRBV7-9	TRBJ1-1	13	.	TGTGCCAGCAGCCCTCCCGGGGAGGCTGAAGCTTTCTTT	CASSPPGEAEAFF
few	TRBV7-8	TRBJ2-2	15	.	TGTGCCAGCAGCTTTCTGGGCGGGAACACCGGGGAGCTGTTTTTT	CASSFLGGNTGELFF
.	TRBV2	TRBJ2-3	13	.	TGTGCCAGCCAAGGGGGGAGCACAGATACGCAGTATTTT	CASQGGSTDTQYF
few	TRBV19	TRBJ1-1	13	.	TGTGCCAGTAAGATTAAAATGAACACTGAAGCTTTCTTT	CASKIKMNTEAFF
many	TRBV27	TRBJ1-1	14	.	TGTGCCAGATCGTCCGGGCCGATGAACACTGAAGCTTTCTTT	CARSSGPMNTEAFF
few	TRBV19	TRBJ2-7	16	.	TGTGCCAGTAGTCTCCTGTGGGGCGGAAACATCTACGAGCAGTACTTC	CASSLLWGGNIYEQYF
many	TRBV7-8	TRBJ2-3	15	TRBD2	TGTGCCAGCAGCCGGGGGGACTCTGGGGGAGATACGCAGTATTTT	CASSRGDSGGDTQYF
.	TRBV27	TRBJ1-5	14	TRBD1	TGTGCCAGCAGGGCGGGACAGCAAAGCCAGCCCCAGCATTTT	CASRAGQQSQPQHF
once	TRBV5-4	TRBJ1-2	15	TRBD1	TGTGCCAGCAGCAGCCGGGACAGTAACAACTATGGCTACACCTTC	CASSSRDSNNYGYTF
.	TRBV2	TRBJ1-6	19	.	TGTGCCAGCAGGGGGCCGGGCCCGTCTCATCGCTCCTATAATTCACCCCTCCACTTT	CASRGPGPSHRSYNSPLHF
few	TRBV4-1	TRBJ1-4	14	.	TGCGCCAGCAGCCAAGAAGGGCATCGCGAAAAACTGTTTTTT	CASSQEGHREKLFF
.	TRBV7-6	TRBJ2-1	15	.	TGTGCCAGCAGCTTAGGGTGGGACGGGAACAATGAGCAGTTCTTC	CASSLGWDGNNEQFF
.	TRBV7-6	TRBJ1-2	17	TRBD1	TGTGCCAGCAGCTCAACCGGGACAGGGGTCTTTTGGTATGGCTACACCTTC	CASSSTGTGVFWYGYTF
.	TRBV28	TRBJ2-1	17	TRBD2	TGTGCCAGCAGCGTGAGTAGCGGGGGGAAAATGTGGAATGAGCAGTTCTTC	CASSVSSGGKMWNEQFF
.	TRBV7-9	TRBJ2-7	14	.	TGTGCCAGCAGCTTAACCAGGGCAGAGGCCGAGCAGTACTTC	CASSLTRAEAEQYF
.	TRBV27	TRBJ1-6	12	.	TGTGCCAGCAGTCTTGCCCAGGGGACCCTCCACTTT	CASSLAQGTLHF
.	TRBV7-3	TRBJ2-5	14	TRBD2	TGTGCCAGCAGTACCGGGGGGGCCCAAGGGACCCAGTACTTC	CASSTGGAQGTQYF
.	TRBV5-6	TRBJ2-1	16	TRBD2	TGTGCCAGCAGCCTCGGACTAGCGGGAGCCCTCGGTGAGCAGTTCTTC	CASSLGLAGALGEQFF
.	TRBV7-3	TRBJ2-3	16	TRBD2	TGTGCCAGCAGCTTGCCTGGCGGGGGGGAATTGGATACGCAGTATTTT	CASSLPGGGELDTQYF
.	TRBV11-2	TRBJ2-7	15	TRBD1	TGTGCCAGCAGCCTTATGGGACAGGGGGTGGGGGAGCAGTACTTC	CASSLMGQGVGEQYF
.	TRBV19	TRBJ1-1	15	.	TGTGCCAGTAGCCATAGACGACAGGTGAACACTGAAGCTTTCTTT	CASSHRRQVNTEAFF
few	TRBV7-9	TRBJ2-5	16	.	TGTGCCAGCAGCTTAGCCGGCTACAGGATTGGAGAGACCCAGTACTTC	CASSLAGYRIGETQYF
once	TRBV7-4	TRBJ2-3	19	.	TGTGCCAGCAGCTTAGTTGTGACGGAGTATTCCACTAGCACAGATACGCAGTATTTT	CASSLVVTEYSTSTDTQYF
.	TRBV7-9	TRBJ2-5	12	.	TGTGCCTCTGCCGGGGGGCGAGAGACCCAGTACTTC	CASAGGRETQYF
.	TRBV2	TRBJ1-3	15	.	TGTGCCAGCGCCTTAGACCTATCCTCTGGAAACACCATATATTTT	CASALDLSSGNTIYF
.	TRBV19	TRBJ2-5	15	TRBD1	TGTGCCAGTAGTATCGGCGACAGGGGGCATCAGACCCAGTACTTC	CASSIGDRGHQTQYF
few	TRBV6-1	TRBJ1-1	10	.	TGTGCCAGCCAGGACACTGAAGCTTTCTTT	CASQDTEAFF
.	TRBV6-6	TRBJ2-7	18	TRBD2	TGTGCCAGCAGTTACCGAGGAGCTAGCGGGAGTTTTTTTGACGAGCAGTACTTC	CASSYRGASGSFFDEQYF
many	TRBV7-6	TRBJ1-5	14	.	TGTGCCAGCAGCTTAGGCGGCCTCAATCAGCCCCAGCATTTT	CASSLGGLNQPQHF
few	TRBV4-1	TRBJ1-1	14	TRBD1	TGCGCCAGCAGCCGAGGGACAGGGGGCACTGAAGCTTTCTTT	CASSRGTGGTEAFF
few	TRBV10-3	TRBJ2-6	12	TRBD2	TGCGCAAGCGGGACTGGGGCCAACGTCCTGACTTTC	CASGTGANVLTF
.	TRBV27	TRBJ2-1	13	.	TGTGCCAGCAGTTTATCGATTGTGAATGAGCAGTTCTTC	CASSLSIVNEQFF
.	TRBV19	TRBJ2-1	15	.	TGTGCCAGTAGTATAGATCAGTACTCCTACAATGAGCAGTTCTTC	CASSIDQYSYNEQFF
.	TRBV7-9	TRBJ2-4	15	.	TGTGCCAGCAGTTCTACGGGACTAGCCAAAAACATTCAGTACTTC	CASSSTGLAKNIQYF
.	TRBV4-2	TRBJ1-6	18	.	TGTGCCAGCAGCCCAGAGTCGGCGGAAAGCTCCTATAATTCACCCCTCCACTTT	CASSPESAESSYNSPLHF
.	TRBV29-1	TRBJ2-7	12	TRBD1	TGCAGCGTTCGGGACAGCGACTACGAGCAGTACTTC	CSVRDSDYEQYF
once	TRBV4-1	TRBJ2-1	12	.	TGCGCCAGCAGCCTCCTGGGGTCCGAGCAGTTCTTC	CASSLLGSEQFF
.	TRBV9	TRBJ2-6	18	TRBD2	TGTGCCAGCAGCGTAGCTGGGCGGGGGGGAACTGGGGCCAACGTCCTGACTTTC	CASSVAGRGGTGANVLTF
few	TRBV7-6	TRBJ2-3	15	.	TGTGCCAGAAGCTTAGCTGTAAGTCACGCAGATACGAAGTATTTT	CARSLAVSHADTKYF
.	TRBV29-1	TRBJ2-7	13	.	TGCAGCTTCGAGGGCCAGGAGTCCTACGAGCAGTACTTC	CSFEGQESYEQYF
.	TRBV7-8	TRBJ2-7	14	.	TGTGCCAGCAGCGAATACGGGGGCTCCTACGAGCAGTACTTC	CASSEYGGSYEQYF
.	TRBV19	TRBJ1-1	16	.	TGTGCCAGTGGGGTTGATCAGAACGGCATGAACACTGAAGCTTTCTTT	CASGVDQNGMNTEAFF
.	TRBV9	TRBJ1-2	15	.	TGTGCCAGCAGCGTATCACGGGGACTGGATGAGGGCTACACCTTC	CASSVSRGLDEGYTF
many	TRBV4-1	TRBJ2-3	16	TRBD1	TGCGCCAGCAGCCCACGCACAGGACAGGCTGGAGATACGCAGTATTTT	CASSPRTGQAGDTQYF
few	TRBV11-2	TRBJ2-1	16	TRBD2	TGTGCCAGCAGCTTAGTAGATAGCGGGAGCCCTAATGAGCAGTTCTTC	CASSLVDSGSPNEQFF
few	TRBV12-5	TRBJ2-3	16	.	TGTGCTAGTGGTTTGGACGTGACATTTAGCACAGATACGCAGTATTTT	CASGLDVTFSTDTQYF
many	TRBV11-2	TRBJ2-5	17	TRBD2	TGTGCCAGCAGCCTCCCTTCTGGACTAGCGGGTGGGGAGACCCAGTACTTC	CASSLPSGLAGGETQYF
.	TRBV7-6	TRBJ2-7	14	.	TGTGCAAGCAGCCAGCGGGACAGTTCCTACGAGCAGTACTTC	CASSQRDSSYEQYF
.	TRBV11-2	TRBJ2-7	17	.	TGTGCCAGCAGCCCACTCCCCGGGACACCGATTGAAGACGAGCAGTACTTC	CASSPLPGTPIEDEQYF